A selection of T cell receptor beta chains follows, all from one sample in a study of Ad26.COV2.S vaccination and SARS-CoV-2 variants. Produced via immunoSEQ multiplex PCR; TCRdb's table is partial and in-frame only. In the table there are around 450,000 clones, 85% to 90% of which are singletons. This specimen was peripheral blood, taken in a trial of Ad26.COV2.S vaccine versus placebo. The receptors shown here come from a person aged 18-65 years who received the Ad26.COV2.S COVID-19 vaccine or a placebo. CDR3s include the opening cysteine and the closing phenylalanine or tryptophan. D genes are given only for firm matches. Clone size appears in some rows only: once, few, many, or a class for an expanded clone.

j_call: TRBJ1-2; d_call: .; clone_size: .; v_call: TRBV3-1/TRBV3-2; cdr3_nt: TGTGCCAGCAGCCAAGTTGGCGGTTGGGACTATGGCTACACCTTC; cdr3_aa: CASSQVGGWDYGYTF
j_call: TRBJ2-1; d_call: .; clone_size: .; v_call: TRBV5-1; cdr3_nt: TGCGCCAGCAGCTTGGCCGCCGGGGCGAGCTCCTACAATGAGCAGTTCTTC; cdr3_aa: CASSLAAGASSYNEQFF
j_call: TRBJ2-5; d_call: .; clone_size: once; v_call: TRBV7-3; cdr3_nt: TGTGCCAGCAGCCGGGGGACAGAAGAGACCCAGTACTTC; cdr3_aa: CASSRGTEETQYF
j_call: TRBJ2-1; d_call: .; clone_size: .; v_call: TRBV7-2; cdr3_nt: TGTGCCAGCAGCTTAGCTGTGACGTCGTCCTACAATGAGCAGTTCTTC; cdr3_aa: CASSLAVTSSYNEQFF
j_call: TRBJ1-4; d_call: .; clone_size: .; v_call: TRBV7-2; cdr3_nt: TGTGCCAGCAGCTTCACCGTTGGTGAAAAACTGTTTTTT; cdr3_aa: CASSFTVGEKLFF
j_call: TRBJ1-1; d_call: .; clone_size: .; v_call: TRBV7-3; cdr3_nt: TGTGCCAGCAGCTTACACAGTAACACTGAAGCTTTCTTT; cdr3_aa: CASSLHSNTEAFF
j_call: TRBJ2-5; d_call: .; clone_size: .; v_call: TRBV4-2; cdr3_nt: TGTGCCAGCAGCCAAGGGGGGGACCAGAAAACGTACTTC; cdr3_aa: CASSQGGDQKTYF
j_call: TRBJ2-3; d_call: TRBD2; clone_size: .; v_call: TRBV20-1; cdr3_nt: TGCAGTGCTAGTGGACTAGCGGGAGTCGCAGATACGCAGTATTTT; cdr3_aa: CSASGLAGVADTQYF
j_call: TRBJ2-1; d_call: .; clone_size: few; v_call: TRBV21-1; cdr3_nt: TGTGCCAGCATCTCCTTGAGGGGTCCCCTGTACAATGAGCAGTTCTTC; cdr3_aa: CASISLRGPLYNEQFF
j_call: TRBJ2-3; d_call: .; clone_size: .; v_call: TRBV19; cdr3_nt: TGTGCCAGTAGTATCCGCAGGGTTGGCGATACGCAGTATTTT; cdr3_aa: CASSIRRVGDTQYF
j_call: TRBJ2-1; d_call: TRBD2; clone_size: .; v_call: TRBV4-2; cdr3_nt: TGTGCCAGCAGCCAAACCTCGACTAGCGGGCCATACAATGAGCAGTTCTTC; cdr3_aa: CASSQTSTSGPYNEQFF
j_call: TRBJ2-5; d_call: .; clone_size: .; v_call: TRBV2; cdr3_nt: TGTGCCAGTCTACGCAGGGGCTCCGAAGAGACCCAGTACTTC; cdr3_aa: CASLRRGSEETQYF
j_call: TRBJ1-1; d_call: .; clone_size: .; v_call: TRBV7-8; cdr3_nt: TGTGCCAGCAGCTCCTACAATGTTCCGAACACTGAAGCTTTCTTT; cdr3_aa: CASSSYNVPNTEAFF
j_call: TRBJ1-1; d_call: TRBD1; clone_size: .; v_call: TRBV7-9; cdr3_nt: TGTGCCAGCAGCTCCACAGGGGGCGCTTGGACTGAAGCTTTCTTT; cdr3_aa: CASSSTGGAWTEAFF
j_call: TRBJ2-2; d_call: TRBD2; clone_size: .; v_call: TRBV7-6; cdr3_nt: TGTGCCAGCAGCCTTACGGGGGGGCCCGGGGAGCTGTTTTTT; cdr3_aa: CASSLTGGPGELFF
j_call: TRBJ2-1; d_call: .; clone_size: .; v_call: TRBV4-3; cdr3_nt: TGCGCCAGCAGCCAAGATGGTCGGAGCTCCTACAATGAGCAGTTCTTC; cdr3_aa: CASSQDGRSSYNEQFF
j_call: TRBJ2-1; d_call: TRBD2; clone_size: .; v_call: TRBV9; cdr3_nt: TGTGCCAGCAGCCTTAGCGGGAGTTCCTACAATGAGCAGTTCTTC; cdr3_aa: CASSLSGSSYNEQFF
j_call: TRBJ2-1; d_call: TRBD2; clone_size: .; v_call: TRBV4-2; cdr3_nt: TGTGCCAGCGGGCCCCTAGCGGGAGGGGGTTTGGATGAGCAGTTCTTC; cdr3_aa: CASGPLAGGGLDEQFF
j_call: TRBJ1-4; d_call: TRBD1; clone_size: .; v_call: TRBV19; cdr3_nt: TGTGCCAGTAGTATGCCAGGGGGCTATGAAAAACTGTTTTTT; cdr3_aa: CASSMPGGYEKLFF
j_call: TRBJ2-5; d_call: .; clone_size: .; v_call: TRBV5-1; cdr3_nt: TGCGCCAGCAGCGAGTGGAACGGTCCCGGGGAGACCCAGTACTTC; cdr3_aa: CASSEWNGPGETQYF
j_call: TRBJ1-4; d_call: .; clone_size: .; v_call: TRBV18; cdr3_nt: TGTGCCAGCTCACCAAATATGGGTGAGGAAAAACTGTTTTTT; cdr3_aa: CASSPNMGEEKLFF
j_call: TRBJ1-2; d_call: TRBD1; clone_size: .; v_call: TRBV2; cdr3_nt: TGTGCCAGCAACGGACAGGGCGACTATGGCTACACCTTC; cdr3_aa: CASNGQGDYGYTF
j_call: TRBJ1-3; d_call: .; clone_size: .; v_call: TRBV15; cdr3_nt: TGTGCCACCAGCAGAGATCCAGGGGAAGGAAACACCATATATTTT; cdr3_aa: CATSRDPGEGNTIYF
j_call: TRBJ1-2; d_call: TRBD1; clone_size: .; v_call: TRBV11-3; cdr3_nt: TGTGCCAGCAGCTTAGGCGCCGACAGGGGACGCGGCTACACCTTC; cdr3_aa: CASSLGADRGRGYTF
j_call: TRBJ1-6; d_call: TRBD1; clone_size: .; v_call: TRBV6-1; cdr3_nt: TGTGCCAGCAGTGACACAGGGGCTGATTCACCCCTCCACTTT; cdr3_aa: CASSDTGADSPLHF
j_call: TRBJ2-5; d_call: TRBD1; clone_size: .; v_call: TRBV5-5; cdr3_nt: TGTGCCAGCAGGATGACAGGGGATAGAGAGACCCAGTACTTC; cdr3_aa: CASRMTGDRETQYF
j_call: TRBJ1-1; d_call: TRBD1; clone_size: .; v_call: TRBV2; cdr3_nt: TGTGCCAGCAGTGAACACGGACAGGGCGAAGCTTTCTTT; cdr3_aa: CASSEHGQGEAFF
j_call: TRBJ1-2; d_call: .; clone_size: .; v_call: TRBV7-3; cdr3_nt: TGTGCCAGCAGCCCCGACCGACGTAGTGGCTACACCTTC; cdr3_aa: CASSPDRRSGYTF
j_call: TRBJ2-4; d_call: .; clone_size: .; v_call: TRBV19; cdr3_nt: TGTGCCAGTAGTATGGGGGGCATTCAGTACTTC; cdr3_aa: CASSMGGIQYF
j_call: TRBJ2-1; d_call: TRBD2; clone_size: .; v_call: TRBV6-4; cdr3_nt: TGTGCCAGCAGTGAGAAAGGGACTAGCGGGAGGGGTAATGAGCAGTTCTTC; cdr3_aa: CASSEKGTSGRGNEQFF
j_call: TRBJ1-6; d_call: .; clone_size: few; v_call: TRBV4-2; cdr3_nt: TGTGCCAGCAGCCAAGCCTTGGACAGCTCTCTCCACTTT; cdr3_aa: CASSQALDSSLHF
j_call: TRBJ2-6; d_call: .; clone_size: .; v_call: TRBV6-2/TRBV6-3; cdr3_nt: TGTGCCAGCAGTCCCGTCTCTGGGGCCAACGTCCTGACTTTC; cdr3_aa: CASSPVSGANVLTF
j_call: TRBJ2-1; d_call: .; clone_size: .; v_call: TRBV30; cdr3_nt: TGTGCCTGGAGTAGCGCCCGCTCCTACAATGAGCAGTTCTTC; cdr3_aa: CAWSSARSYNEQFF
j_call: TRBJ1-1; d_call: .; clone_size: .; v_call: TRBV6-4; cdr3_nt: TGTGCCAGCAGTGACGGAAGGGGGGGGACTGAAGCTTTCTTT; cdr3_aa: CASSDGRGGTEAFF
j_call: TRBJ1-5; d_call: TRBD1; clone_size: .; v_call: TRBV19; cdr3_nt: TGTGCCAGTAAGCAGGGGGCGCGTTTTTCTAAGCCCCAGCATTTT; cdr3_aa: CASKQGARFSKPQHF
j_call: TRBJ2-3; d_call: TRBD2; clone_size: .; v_call: TRBV5-1; cdr3_nt: TGCGCCAGCAGCCTCCGACTAGCGGAAACAGATACGCAGTATTTT; cdr3_aa: CASSLRLAETDTQYF
j_call: TRBJ1-5; d_call: .; clone_size: .; v_call: TRBV18; cdr3_nt: TGTGCCAGCTCACAACAGGGCAATCAGCCCCAGCATTTT; cdr3_aa: CASSQQGNQPQHF
j_call: TRBJ1-1; d_call: .; clone_size: .; v_call: TRBV18; cdr3_nt: TGTGCCAGCTCACCCTTGGGGAGGGGGGAGACTGAAGCTTTCTTT; cdr3_aa: CASSPLGRGETEAFF
j_call: TRBJ1-3; d_call: .; clone_size: .; v_call: TRBV4-1; cdr3_nt: TGCGCCAGCAGCCAAAGTCGACTCAACTCTGGAAACACCATATATTTT; cdr3_aa: CASSQSRLNSGNTIYF
j_call: TRBJ2-5; d_call: TRBD2; clone_size: .; v_call: TRBV14; cdr3_nt: TGTGCCAGCAGCCAACCCGGACAGTGGACTAGCGGGGGGGCCCAGGAGACCCAGTACTTC; cdr3_aa: CASSQPGQWTSGGAQETQYF
j_call: TRBJ2-1; d_call: TRBD2; clone_size: .; v_call: TRBV9; cdr3_nt: TGTGCCAGCAGCCCAAGAATCGGGACTAGTTCCGGTGAGCAGTTCTTC; cdr3_aa: CASSPRIGTSSGEQFF
j_call: TRBJ2-2; d_call: TRBD2; clone_size: .; v_call: TRBV9; cdr3_nt: TGTGCCAGCAGCGTAGTTGCGGGAGGGAACACCGGGGAGCTGTTTTTT; cdr3_aa: CASSVVAGGNTGELFF
j_call: TRBJ2-1; d_call: .; clone_size: .; v_call: TRBV4-3; cdr3_nt: TGCGCCAGCAGCCAAGTTAGAGACGGGGGTGAGCAGTTCTTC; cdr3_aa: CASSQVRDGGEQFF
j_call: TRBJ1-3; d_call: .; clone_size: once; v_call: TRBV4-3; cdr3_nt: TGCGCCAGCAGCCAAGCCGTGGGTTCAACCAACACCATATATTTT; cdr3_aa: CASSQAVGSTNTIYF
j_call: TRBJ2-4; d_call: .; clone_size: once; v_call: TRBV7-9; cdr3_nt: TGTGCCAGCAGCACCGGGTCGGGGGGCCAAAACATTCAGTACTTC; cdr3_aa: CASSTGSGGQNIQYF
j_call: TRBJ1-1; d_call: .; clone_size: .; v_call: TRBV7-2; cdr3_nt: TGTGCCAGCAGTTCCGAAAGGACAGCCGAAGCTTTCTTT; cdr3_aa: CASSSERTAEAFF
j_call: TRBJ2-7; d_call: .; clone_size: .; v_call: TRBV5-1; cdr3_nt: TGCGCCAGCAGCTTGGCGAGTTTAGGGGCGGACGGATACGAGCAGTACTTC; cdr3_aa: CASSLASLGADGYEQYF
j_call: TRBJ2-7; d_call: TRBD1; clone_size: few; v_call: TRBV6-6; cdr3_nt: TGTGCCAGCAGTTCCCGGGACAGTAATAGCAAGCAGTACTTC; cdr3_aa: CASSSRDSNSKQYF
j_call: TRBJ2-7; d_call: TRBD1; clone_size: .; v_call: TRBV29-1; cdr3_nt: TGCAGCGTAGAGGGACAGGGTACCTACGAGCAGTACTTC; cdr3_aa: CSVEGQGTYEQYF
j_call: TRBJ2-1; d_call: .; clone_size: .; v_call: TRBV12-3/TRBV12-4; cdr3_nt: TGTGCCAGCAGTTTCCGTTATGAGCAGTTCTTC; cdr3_aa: CASSFRYEQFF
j_call: TRBJ2-3; d_call: TRBD2; clone_size: .; v_call: TRBV24-1; cdr3_nt: TGTGCCACCAGTGATTCCCTACTAGCGACTAGCACAGATACGCAGTATTTT; cdr3_aa: CATSDSLLATSTDTQYF
j_call: TRBJ2-2; d_call: .; clone_size: .; v_call: TRBV11-2; cdr3_nt: TGTGCCAGCAGCCCTAGACAGGACGGGGAGCTGTTTTTT; cdr3_aa: CASSPRQDGELFF
j_call: TRBJ1-3; d_call: .; clone_size: .; v_call: TRBV9; cdr3_nt: TGTGCCAGCAGCGTAGGTTCAGGGCGGGAAGGAGGGTCAAACACCATATATTTT; cdr3_aa: CASSVGSGREGGSNTIYF
j_call: TRBJ2-3; d_call: .; clone_size: once; v_call: TRBV5-6; cdr3_nt: TGTGCCAGCAGCTTGGAGAGGACCCACCGGGAGTATTTT; cdr3_aa: CASSLERTHREYF
j_call: TRBJ2-7; d_call: TRBD2; clone_size: .; v_call: TRBV15; cdr3_nt: TGTGCCACCAGCAGAGTCGGGGGGGACTCCTACGAGCAGTACTTC; cdr3_aa: CATSRVGGDSYEQYF
j_call: TRBJ1-6; d_call: .; clone_size: .; v_call: TRBV19; cdr3_nt: TGTGCCACCCATACAGGGTTGGGCTCACCCCTCCACTTT; cdr3_aa: CATHTGLGSPLHF
j_call: TRBJ2-1; d_call: .; clone_size: .; v_call: TRBV7-9; cdr3_nt: TGTGCCAGCAGCTTAACAGGCAATGAGCAGTTCTTC; cdr3_aa: CASSLTGNEQFF
j_call: TRBJ2-3; d_call: TRBD2; clone_size: .; v_call: TRBV7-3; cdr3_nt: TGTGCCAGCAGCTTGCGGCAGCGGGGGAGCACAGATACGCAGTATTTT; cdr3_aa: CASSLRQRGSTDTQYF